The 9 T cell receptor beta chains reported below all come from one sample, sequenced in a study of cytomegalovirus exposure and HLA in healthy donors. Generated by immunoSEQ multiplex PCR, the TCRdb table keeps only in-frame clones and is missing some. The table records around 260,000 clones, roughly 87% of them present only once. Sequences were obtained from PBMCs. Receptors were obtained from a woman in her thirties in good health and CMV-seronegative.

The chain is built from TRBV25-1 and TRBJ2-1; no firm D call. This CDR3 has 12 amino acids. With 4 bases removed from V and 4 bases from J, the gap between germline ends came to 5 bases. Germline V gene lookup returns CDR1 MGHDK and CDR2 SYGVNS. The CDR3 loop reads CASSGPYNEQFF. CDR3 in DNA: TGTGCCAGCAGTGGACCTTACAATGAGCAGTTCTTC.

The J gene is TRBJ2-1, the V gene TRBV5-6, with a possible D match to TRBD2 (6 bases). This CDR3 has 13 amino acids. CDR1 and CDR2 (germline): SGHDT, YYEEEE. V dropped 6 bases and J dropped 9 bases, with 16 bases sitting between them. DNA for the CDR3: TGTGCCAGCAAACCCGGGGGAGAAGGTGAGCAGTTCTTC. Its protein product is CASKPGGEGEQFF.

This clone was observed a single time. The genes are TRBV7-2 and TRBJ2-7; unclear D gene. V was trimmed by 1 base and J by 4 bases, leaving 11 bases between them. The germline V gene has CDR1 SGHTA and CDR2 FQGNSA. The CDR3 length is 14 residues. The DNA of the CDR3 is TGTGCCAGCAGCTTAGATTGGGTTTTATACGAGCAGTACTTC. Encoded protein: CASSLDWVLYEQYF.

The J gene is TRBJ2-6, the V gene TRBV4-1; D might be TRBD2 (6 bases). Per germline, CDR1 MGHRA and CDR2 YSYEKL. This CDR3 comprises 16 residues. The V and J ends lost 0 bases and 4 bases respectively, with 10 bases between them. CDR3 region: CASSQDPAGGANVLTF. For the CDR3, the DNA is TGCGCCAGCAGCCAAGATCCGGCGGGGGGGGCCAACGTCCTGACTTTC.

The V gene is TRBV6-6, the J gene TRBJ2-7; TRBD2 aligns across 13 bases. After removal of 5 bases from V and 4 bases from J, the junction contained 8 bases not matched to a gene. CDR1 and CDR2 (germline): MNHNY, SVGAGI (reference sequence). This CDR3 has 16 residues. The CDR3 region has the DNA TGTGCCAGCAGTCCCCGGACTAGCGGGAGCGTATACGAGCAGTACTTC. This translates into CASSPRTSGSVYEQYF.

The DNA of the CDR3 is TGTGCCAGCAGCTTCTCAAGTACAGAGACCCAGTACTTC. This translates into CASSFSSTETQYF. V and J are TRBV7-3 and TRBJ2-5; D not resolved. This CDR3 has 13 residues. V gave up 3 bases and J gave up 4 bases, with 9 bases separating them. Germline CDR1 SGHTA, CDR2 FQGTGA.

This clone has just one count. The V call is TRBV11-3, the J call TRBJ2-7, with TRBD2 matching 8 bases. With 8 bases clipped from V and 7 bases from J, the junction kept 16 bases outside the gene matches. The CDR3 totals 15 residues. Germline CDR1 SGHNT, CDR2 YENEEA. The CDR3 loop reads CASGPQAGASGEQYF. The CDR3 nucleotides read TGTGCCAGCGGACCTCAAGCGGGAGCCTCTGGAGAGCAGTACTTC.

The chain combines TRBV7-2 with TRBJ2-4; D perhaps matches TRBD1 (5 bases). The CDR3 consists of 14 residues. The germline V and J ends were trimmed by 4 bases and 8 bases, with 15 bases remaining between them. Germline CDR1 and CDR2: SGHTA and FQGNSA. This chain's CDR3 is CASSSGLVVDIQYF. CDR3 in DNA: TGTGCCAGCAGCTCAGGGCTAGTCGTAGACATTCAGTACTTC.

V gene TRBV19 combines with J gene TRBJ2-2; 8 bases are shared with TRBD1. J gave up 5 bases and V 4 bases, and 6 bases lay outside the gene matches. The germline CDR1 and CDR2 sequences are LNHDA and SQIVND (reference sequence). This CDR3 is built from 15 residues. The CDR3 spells CASSTQGVRTGELFF. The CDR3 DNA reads TGTGCCAGTAGTACACAGGGGGTGAGGACCGGGGAGCTGTTTTTT.